This is a list of T cell receptor beta chains from one sample in a study of T-cell memory formation after mild COVID-19. TCRdb re-called the 5' RACE reads through MiXCR, storing one row per CDR3 protein. Counted here are 350,000 to 500,000 distinct CDR3 sequences, 20% occurring once; the ten biggest clones make up around 8.4%. Material: PBMCs or a T cell subset sorted from them (not recorded which). These receptors all stem from an adult woman who had mild COVID-19 (a few samples of this study predate the infection). Cell type and time point are not known. Both conserved end residues are part of each CDR3. The order of the fields is clone size, J gene, D gene, V gene, CDR3 protein, CDR3 DNA. D genes are given only for firm matches. Size is stated for part of the rows, as once, few or many counts, or as a class when the clone is expanded.

clone size: few; J gene: TRBJ1-1; D gene: TRBD1; V gene: TRBV20-1; CDR3 protein: CSADRVNTEAFF; CDR3 DNA: TGCAGTGCAGACAGGGTGAACACTGAAGCTTTCTTT
clone size: few; J gene: TRBJ1-6; D gene: TRBD1; V gene: TRBV7-2; CDR3 protein: CASRGGTGNSPLHF; CDR3 DNA: TGTGCCAGCAGGGGGGGGACAGGGAACTCACCCCTCCACTTT
clone size: many; J gene: TRBJ1-6; D gene: -; V gene: TRBV5-5; CDR3 protein: CASSSDNSPLHF; CDR3 DNA: TGTGCCAGCAGCTCGGACAATTCACCCCTCCACTTT
clone size: few; J gene: TRBJ1-3; D gene: -; V gene: TRBV7-9; CDR3 protein: CASSLGFGGSGNTIYF; CDR3 DNA: TGTGCCAGCAGCTTAGGATTCGGGGGCTCTGGAAACACCATATATTTT
clone size: many; J gene: TRBJ2-3; D gene: -; V gene: TRBV11-2; CDR3 protein: CASSLARGGTDTQYF; CDR3 DNA: TGTGCCAGCAGCTTAGCGCGAGGGGGGACAGATACGCAGTATTTT
clone size: few; J gene: TRBJ2-1; D gene: TRBD2; V gene: TRBV18; CDR3 protein: CASSPGSGMSSYNEQFF; CDR3 DNA: TGTGCCAGCTCACCAGGTAGCGGGATGAGCTCCTACAATGAGCAGTTCTTC
clone size: few; J gene: TRBJ2-2; D gene: TRBD2; V gene: TRBV20-1; CDR3 protein: CSARDPGEGPGELFF; CDR3 DNA: TGCAGTGCTAGAGATCCGGGGGAGGGCCCCGGGGAGCTGTTTTTT
clone size: -; J gene: TRBJ1-5; D gene: -; V gene: TRBV20-1; CDR3 protein: CSALTGDQPQHF; CDR3 DNA: TGCAGTGCCCTTACGGGGGATCAGCCCCAGCATTTT
clone size: few; J gene: TRBJ2-1; D gene: -; V gene: TRBV12-3/TRBV12-4; CDR3 protein: CASSLGMAPREQFF; CDR3 DNA: TGTGCCAGCAGTTTAGGGATGGCCCCCAGGGAGCAGTTCTTC
clone size: few; J gene: TRBJ1-6; D gene: TRBD1; V gene: TRBV7-3; CDR3 protein: CASSLTGTGGNSPLHF; CDR3 DNA: TGTGCCAGCAGCTTAACGGGGACAGGGGGCAATTCACCCCTCCACTTT
clone size: few; J gene: TRBJ1-3; D gene: -; V gene: TRBV7-9; CDR3 protein: CASSLGVESSGNTIYF; CDR3 DNA: TGTGCCAGCAGCTTAGGGGTTGAGAGCTCTGGAAACACCATATATTTT
clone size: -; J gene: TRBJ2-7; D gene: -; V gene: TRBV11-3; CDR3 protein: CASSGAAYEQYF; CDR3 DNA: TGTGCCAGCAGCGGGGCGGCCTACGAGCAGTACTTC
clone size: -; J gene: TRBJ2-7; D gene: TRBD2; V gene: TRBV27; CDR3 protein: CASSLAASGTIYEQYF; CDR3 DNA: TGTGCCAGCAGTTTAGCGGCTAGCGGGACTATCTACGAGCAGTACTTC
clone size: -; J gene: TRBJ2-1; D gene: TRBD1; V gene: TRBV7-8; CDR3 protein: CASSLSRGRSEQFF; CDR3 DNA: TGTGCCAGCAGCTTATCCAGGGGGCGGAGTGAGCAGTTCTTC
clone size: -; J gene: TRBJ2-3; D gene: -; V gene: TRBV10-3; CDR3 protein: CAISESGRDGDTQYF; CDR3 DNA: TGTGCCATCAGTGAGTCAGGCAGGGACGGAGATACGCAGTATTTT
clone size: -; J gene: TRBJ2-5; D gene: TRBD2; V gene: TRBV7-8; CDR3 protein: CASSRGLAGAETQYF; CDR3 DNA: TGTGCCAGCAGCCGCGGACTAGCGGGAGCAGAGACCCAGTACTTC
clone size: many; J gene: TRBJ2-7; D gene: TRBD1; V gene: TRBV12-3/TRBV12-4; CDR3 protein: CASSGWTGGSYEQYF; CDR3 DNA: TGTGCCAGCAGTGGGTGGACAGGGGGCTCCTACGAGCAGTACTTC
clone size: many; J gene: TRBJ2-3; D gene: TRBD2; V gene: TRBV2; CDR3 protein: CASSLGLAGVTDTQYF; CDR3 DNA: TGTGCCAGCAGCTTGGGACTAGCGGGAGTCACAGATACGCAGTATTTT
clone size: many; J gene: TRBJ2-7; D gene: -; V gene: TRBV7-9; CDR3 protein: CASSLSNGYEQYF; CDR3 DNA: TGTGCCAGCAGCTTGAGTAACGGCTACGAGCAGTACTTC
clone size: -; J gene: TRBJ1-1; D gene: -; V gene: TRBV7-2; CDR3 protein: CASSVQPEAFF; CDR3 DNA: TGTGCCAGCAGCGTTCAGCCTGAAGCTTTCTTT
clone size: few; J gene: TRBJ1-4; D gene: TRBD1; V gene: TRBV20-1; CDR3 protein: CSARETGGETNEKLFF; CDR3 DNA: TGCAGTGCTAGAGAAACAGGGGGCGAAACTAATGAAAAACTGTTTTTT
clone size: -; J gene: TRBJ2-3; D gene: TRBD2; V gene: TRBV6-2/TRBV6-3; CDR3 protein: CASSFSSGGALGRIVTQYF; CDR3 DNA: TGTGCCAGCAGTTTCTCTAGCGGGGGGGCCCTGGGCAGGATAGTAACGCAGTATTTT
clone size: -; J gene: TRBJ2-7; D gene: -; V gene: TRBV29-1; CDR3 protein: CSAIPGADYEQYF; CDR3 DNA: TGCAGCGCCATCCCCGGGGCGGACTACGAGCAGTACTTC
clone size: few; J gene: TRBJ2-5; D gene: -; V gene: TRBV24-1; CDR3 protein: CATSDLLDSQETQYF; CDR3 DNA: TGTGCCACCAGTGATTTGCTCGACTCCCAAGAGACCCAGTACTTC
clone size: -; J gene: TRBJ2-1; D gene: TRBD2; V gene: TRBV10-3; CDR3 protein: CAISESNGGAGQFF; CDR3 DNA: TGTGCCATCAGTGAGTCCAACGGGGGGGCCGGGCAGTTCTTC
clone size: -; J gene: TRBJ2-1; D gene: TRBD2; V gene: TRBV30; CDR3 protein: CAWSTGLATAEQFF; CDR3 DNA: TGTGCCTGGAGTACAGGACTAGCTACGGCGGAGCAGTTCTTC
clone size: few; J gene: TRBJ2-2; D gene: TRBD2; V gene: TRBV7-6; CDR3 protein: CASSLASGKNTGELFF; CDR3 DNA: TGTGCCAGCAGCTTAGCGAGCGGGAAGAACACCGGGGAGCTGTTTTTT
clone size: -; J gene: TRBJ1-1; D gene: -; V gene: TRBV7-9; CDR3 protein: CASSLERQANTEAFF; CDR3 DNA: TGTGCCAGCAGCTTAGAGCGACAGGCTAACACTGAAGCTTTCTTT
clone size: -; J gene: TRBJ1-5; D gene: -; V gene: TRBV2; CDR3 protein: CASSAAQGRNQPQHF; CDR3 DNA: TGTGCCAGCAGTGCAGCACAAGGACGCAATCAGCCCCAGCATTTT
clone size: few; J gene: TRBJ2-1; D gene: -; V gene: TRBV6-5; CDR3 protein: CASSRGANVGNEQFF; CDR3 DNA: TGTGCCAGCAGCCGTGGTGCTAACGTTGGGAATGAGCAGTTCTTC
clone size: -; J gene: TRBJ2-1; D gene: TRBD2; V gene: TRBV5-1; CDR3 protein: CASSVAPSGSFNEQFF; CDR3 DNA: TGCGCCAGCAGCGTGGCCCCTAGCGGGAGCTTCAATGAGCAGTTCTTC
clone size: few; J gene: TRBJ2-7; D gene: -; V gene: TRBV14; CDR3 protein: CASSQEGLELSYEQYF; CDR3 DNA: TGTGCCAGCAGCCAAGAGGGACTCGAGCTCTCCTACGAGCAGTACTTC
clone size: -; J gene: TRBJ2-7; D gene: -; V gene: TRBV5-4; CDR3 protein: CASSLSSGSSYEQYF; CDR3 DNA: TGTGCCAGCAGCTTAAGTAGCGGCAGCTCCTACGAGCAGTACTTC
clone size: once; J gene: TRBJ2-7; D gene: -; V gene: TRBV29-1; CDR3 protein: CSVEFEGTSYEQYF; CDR3 DNA: TGCAGCGTTGAGTTTGAAGGAACCTCCTACGAGCAGTACTTC
clone size: few; J gene: TRBJ1-2; D gene: -; V gene: TRBV3-1; CDR3 protein: CASSRTGIHNYGYTF; CDR3 DNA: TGTGCCAGCAGCCGTACCGGGATCCATAACTATGGCTACACCTTC
clone size: once; J gene: TRBJ2-7; D gene: TRBD1; V gene: TRBV9; CDR3 protein: CASSEGQGVYEQYF; CDR3 DNA: TGTGCCAGCAGCGAGGGACAGGGAGTCTACGAGCAGTACTTC
clone size: -; J gene: TRBJ2-2; D gene: -; V gene: TRBV7-3; CDR3 protein: CASSILIGGELFF; CDR3 DNA: TGTGCCAGCAGCATACTTATAGGCGGGGAGCTGTTTTTT
clone size: few; J gene: TRBJ2-4; D gene: -; V gene: TRBV4-3; CDR3 protein: CASSQGGGAKNIQYF; CDR3 DNA: TGCGCCAGCAGCCAAGGGGGAGGCGCCAAAAACATTCAGTACTTC
clone size: -; J gene: TRBJ1-1; D gene: -; V gene: TRBV5-1; CDR3 protein: CASRIMNTEAFF; CDR3 DNA: TGCGCCAGCAGGATTATGAACACTGAAGCTTTCTTT
clone size: few; J gene: TRBJ1-2; D gene: TRBD1; V gene: TRBV6-1; CDR3 protein: CASSEADQDRGSYTF; CDR3 DNA: TGTGCCAGCAGTGAAGCTGACCAGGACAGGGGTAGCTACACCTTC
clone size: -; J gene: TRBJ2-5; D gene: -; V gene: TRBV2; CDR3 protein: CASSDPRGFGTQYF; CDR3 DNA: TGTGCCAGCAGTGACCCCCGTGGGTTCGGGACCCAGTACTTC
clone size: once; J gene: TRBJ2-1; D gene: -; V gene: TRBV3-1; CDR3 protein: CASSQVRWDGNEQFF; CDR3 DNA: TGTGCCAGCAGCCAAGTCAGGTGGGACGGCAATGAGCAGTTCTTC
clone size: -; J gene: TRBJ2-1; D gene: TRBD2; V gene: TRBV6-2/TRBV6-3; CDR3 protein: CASSYSVALAGVYNEQFF; CDR3 DNA: TGTGCCAGCAGTTACTCGGTCGCCCTAGCGGGCGTATACAATGAGCAGTTCTTC
clone size: once; J gene: TRBJ2-3; D gene: TRBD2; V gene: TRBV7-2; CDR3 protein: CASSTSGRGLAPDTQYF; CDR3 DNA: TGTGCCAGCAGCACATCGGGGCGGGGACTAGCCCCAGATACGCAGTATTTT